This T cell receptor beta chain appears in the sequencing data of a study of blood T cells in healthy people across ages. Overall study: Template switching caught about one barcoded beta molecule for each two T cells.

The study recruited healthy Caucasian donors from Russia who were aged about 6 to 90. At least 7 million PBMCs were isolated per sample. Findings of the study overall: Both naive CD4+ cell counts and diversity were greater in long-lived donors than in aged donors.

As to this clonotype: What it binds is not known.

The CDR3 is 16 residues long. Germline V lookup: CDR1 DFQATT, CDR2 SNEGSKA (reference sequence). Then a second PCR, running about 6 to 12 cycles, was carried out with a sample-barcoded 5' primer and a J-beta primer mix. Using its own MiXCR run on the 5' RACE reads, TCRdb lists one record per CDR3 protein. The sample contains roughly 830,000 distinct CDR3 sequences, approximately 59% of which appear only once. Material: blood. The receptor's source is a man under 40 in good health. The chain couples TRBV20-1 to TRBJ2-7; unclear D gene. The end of the DNA fits TRBJ2-5 better, so the J call may be wrong. This CDR3 is CSARDGRMSVLETQYF. CDR3 in DNA: TGCAGTGCTAGAGATGGCCGCATGTCTGTCTTGGAGACCCAGTACTTC.